The rows below give T cell receptor beta chains drawn from one sample of a study of T-cell memory formation after mild COVID-19. Each CDR3 protein gets one entry after TCRdb re-called the 5' RACE reads with MiXCR. There are around 530,000 distinct CDR3 sequences in the sample; about a fifth occur only once, and around 7.7% lies in the top ten. Material: PBMCs or a T cell subset sorted from them (not recorded which). These receptors originate from an adult woman who had mild COVID-19 (a few samples of this study predate the infection). Cell type and time point are not known. The CDR3 runs from the conserved cysteine through the conserved F or W. A D gene is named only where the DNA matches it firmly. Only part of the rows carry a size: once, few, many, or a class if the clone is expanded.

d_call	v_call	clone_size	j_call	cdr3_nt	cdr3_aa
-	TRBV6-1	-	TRBJ1-2	TGTGCCAGCAGTGCGACTCCCGACTCAGCTAACTATGGCTACACCTTC	CASSATPDSANYGYTF
-	TRBV2	few	TRBJ2-3	TGTGCCAGCAGTCCCCCGGGACTTACGAACCCGGATACGCAGTATTTT	CASSPPGLTNPDTQYF
-	TRBV30	once	TRBJ2-5	TGTGCCTGGAGTGGGATGAAATCCTCCGGGGTGGAGACCCAGTACTTC	CAWSGMKSSGVETQYF
-	TRBV29-1	-	TRBJ2-7	TGCAGCGTTGAAGGGTACAGGGTTAACGAGCAGTACTTC	CSVEGYRVNEQYF
-	TRBV30	-	TRBJ2-1	TGTGCCTGGAGTGGGACGCGGATAGCCCATGAGCAGTTCTTC	CAWSGTRIAHEQFF
-	TRBV6-2/TRBV6-3	few	TRBJ2-7	TGTGCCAGCAGTCCCCTGGGACTGCCCTACGAGCAGTACTTC	CASSPLGLPYEQYF
-	TRBV6-5	-	TRBJ2-3	TGTGCCAGCAGGCCTTTTCGCCGGGGACGAGGGATTCCAGATACGCAGTATTTT	CASRPFRRGRGIPDTQYF
-	TRBV30	few	TRBJ1-1	TGTGCCTGGATTCCGCGACCCTCCAGGGTGAACACTGAAGCTTTCTTT	CAWIPRPSRVNTEAFF
-	TRBV9	-	TRBJ2-1	TGTGCCAGCAGCGTAGCTTACTCCTACAATGAGCAGTTCTTC	CASSVAYSYNEQFF
TRBD2	TRBV7-2	-	TRBJ2-7	TGTGCCAGCAGCCAGGTAGCGGGAGAAACCTACGAGCAGTACTTC	CASSQVAGETYEQYF
TRBD2	TRBV6-2/TRBV6-3	-	TRBJ2-1	TGTGCCAGCAGTCCGCGAAAGACTAGCGGGAGCTACAATGAGCAGTTCTTC	CASSPRKTSGSYNEQFF
TRBD1	TRBV5-1	-	TRBJ1-4	TGCGCCAGCAGCTTGACAGGGGGCTTGAGTAATGAAAAACTGTTTTTT	CASSLTGGLSNEKLFF
-	TRBV5-4	-	TRBJ1-2	TGTGCCAGCAGCTTGCCCAGAAACTATGGCTACACCTTC	CASSLPRNYGYTF
-	TRBV29-1	-	TRBJ1-1	TGCAGCGTTAGATATGGGGACGGCGGCATGAACACTGAAGCTTTCTTT	CSVRYGDGGMNTEAFF
-	TRBV15	-	TRBJ2-7	TGTGCCACCAGCAACATAGAGGTGGACCCCTACGAGCAGTACTTC	CATSNIEVDPYEQYF
-	TRBV3-1	-	TRBJ2-5	TGTGCCAGCAGCCACGCCGCAGGGGAGGGGGAAGAGACCCAGTACTTC	CASSHAAGEGEETQYF
-	TRBV24-1	-	TRBJ2-7	TGTGCCACCAGTGATGGTGGCGTCGACGAGCAGTACTTC	CATSDGGVDEQYF
-	TRBV5-1	few	TRBJ1-1	TGCGCCAGCAGCTTATGGGGGGCTGTGAACACTGAAGCTTTCTTT	CASSLWGAVNTEAFF
TRBD1	TRBV24-1	-	TRBJ2-2	TGTGCCACCAGTGATTTATCCAGGGGGTACACCGGGGAGCTGTTTTTT	CATSDLSRGYTGELFF
TRBD1	TRBV20-1	many	TRBJ2-2	TGCAGTGCTAAATCGAGGACAGGGGCAACCGGGGAGCTGTTTTTT	CSAKSRTGATGELFF
-	TRBV25-1	few	TRBJ2-3	TGTGCCAGCCAGATGGAGGCGGGACTGTCAGATACGCAGTATTTT	CASQMEAGLSDTQYF
TRBD1	TRBV5-1	-	TRBJ1-1	TGCGCCAGCAGCTTCGGGACAGGGGGGGAGAACACTGAAGCTTTCTTT	CASSFGTGGENTEAFF
-	TRBV9	many	TRBJ2-3	TGTGCCAGCAGCGTAGCGAGTAGCACAGATACGCAGTATTTT	CASSVASSTDTQYF
TRBD2	TRBV20-1	many	TRBJ2-6	TGCAGTGCGGGGGGGAGCTCTGGGGCCAACGTCCTGACTTTC	CSAGGSSGANVLTF
-	TRBV5-1	few	TRBJ2-7	TGCGCCAGCAGCTTGGGGAGGGGGGGCCTCTACGAGCAGTACTTC	CASSLGRGGLYEQYF
-	TRBV10-3	-	TRBJ1-2	TGTGCCATCAGTGAGTCGCAGGGGAACTATGGCTACACCTTC	CAISESQGNYGYTF
TRBD1	TRBV29-1	-	TRBJ1-2	TGCAGCGTTGAAGACCCAGGGGGCAGGGGGGTCTATGGCTACACCTTC	CSVEDPGGRGVYGYTF
-	TRBV20-1	-	TRBJ1-1	TGCAGTGCTTCGGGGGCCCCTAACACTGAAGCTTTCTTT	CSASGAPNTEAFF
-	TRBV7-9	-	TRBJ1-5	TGTGCCAGCAGCTCCCAAATTCAGCCCCAGCATTTT	CASSSQIQPQHF
-	TRBV5-1	-	TRBJ2-2	TGCGCAAGCAGCTTGGCCGGGCAGCATACCGGGGAGCTGTTTTTT	CASSLAGQHTGELFF
TRBD1	TRBV6-5	many	TRBJ1-4	TGTGCCAGCAGTGATACAGGGGGGAGGAGTGAAAAACTGTTTTTT	CASSDTGGRSEKLFF
TRBD1	TRBV24-1	few	TRBJ2-7	TGTGCCACCAGTGCCGCCCTCGGGACAGGTCCCTACGAGCAGTACTTC	CATSAALGTGPYEQYF
-	TRBV27	-	TRBJ1-5	TGTGCCAGCAGTTCACCGGGCAATCAGCCCCAGCATTTT	CASSSPGNQPQHF
-	TRBV4-1	few	TRBJ2-5	TGCGCCAGCAGCCAAGGGCTGGGCCAAGAGACCCAGTACTTC	CASSQGLGQETQYF
-	TRBV7-9	many	TRBJ2-7	TGTGCCAGCAGCTCCGGTCCTTCCTACGAGCAGTACTTC	CASSSGPSYEQYF
-	TRBV7-9	many	TRBJ2-7	TGTGCCAGCAGCTCGACCTCAAGCTACGAGCAGTACTTC	CASSSTSSYEQYF
-	TRBV20-1	-	TRBJ1-5	TGCAGTGCGTTAAGAGGACATAGCCAAAAGCCCCAGCATTTT	CSALRGHSQKPQHF
-	TRBV12-3/TRBV12-4	-	TRBJ1-5	TGTGCCAGCAGGGAGGGTGGTCAGCCCCAGCATTTT	CASREGGQPQHF
-	TRBV12-3/TRBV12-4	few	TRBJ1-4	TGTGCCAGCAGTTTTGTGGGGGGCGCAGAAAAACTGTTTTTT	CASSFVGGAEKLFF
-	TRBV6-1	many	TRBJ2-3	TGTGCCAGCAGTGAAGCCGGTAGGGCTAGCTGGGCAGATACGCAGTATTTT	CASSEAGRASWADTQYF
-	TRBV7-2	-	TRBJ2-2	TGTGCCAGCAGCTTATGGGCAGACACCGGGGAGCTGTTTTTT	CASSLWADTGELFF
TRBD1	TRBV24-1	few	TRBJ2-2	TGTGCCACCCGACAGGGGGCAACCGGGGAGCTGTTTTTT	CATRQGATGELFF
-	TRBV7-2	few	TRBJ2-1	TGTGCCAGCAGCCCTACCGGGGCCGAGCAGTTCTTC	CASSPTGAEQFF
-	TRBV6-2/TRBV6-3	-	TRBJ2-1	TGTGCCAGCAGTTACATGGTTTACAATGAGCAGTTCTTC	CASSYMVYNEQFF
-	TRBV19	-	TRBJ1-1	TGTGCCAGTAGTATACTGCAGGCCCGGAACACTGAAGCTTTCTTT	CASSILQARNTEAFF
-	TRBV5-6	-	TRBJ2-6	TGTGCCAGCAGCTTTGGCAAGAGCTCTGGGGCCAACGTCCTGACTTTC	CASSFGKSSGANVLTF
TRBD1	TRBV5-1	few	TRBJ1-1	TGCGCCAGCAGCTTGGAGGGGGCAGGGCGGGCTTTCTTT	CASSLEGAGRAFF
TRBD1	TRBV27	-	TRBJ2-7	TGTGCCAGCAGGGGACAGGGTCCCCTCGGTGAGCAGTACTTC	CASRGQGPLGEQYF
TRBD1	TRBV5-6	many	TRBJ2-3	TGTGCCAGCAGCTTGCCGACTCGGACAGGGGCCACAGATACGCAGTATTTT	CASSLPTRTGATDTQYF
TRBD1	TRBV11-2	-	TRBJ2-3	TGTGCCAGCAGCTTAGGGACAGGGCACGATACGCAGTATTTT	CASSLGTGHDTQYF